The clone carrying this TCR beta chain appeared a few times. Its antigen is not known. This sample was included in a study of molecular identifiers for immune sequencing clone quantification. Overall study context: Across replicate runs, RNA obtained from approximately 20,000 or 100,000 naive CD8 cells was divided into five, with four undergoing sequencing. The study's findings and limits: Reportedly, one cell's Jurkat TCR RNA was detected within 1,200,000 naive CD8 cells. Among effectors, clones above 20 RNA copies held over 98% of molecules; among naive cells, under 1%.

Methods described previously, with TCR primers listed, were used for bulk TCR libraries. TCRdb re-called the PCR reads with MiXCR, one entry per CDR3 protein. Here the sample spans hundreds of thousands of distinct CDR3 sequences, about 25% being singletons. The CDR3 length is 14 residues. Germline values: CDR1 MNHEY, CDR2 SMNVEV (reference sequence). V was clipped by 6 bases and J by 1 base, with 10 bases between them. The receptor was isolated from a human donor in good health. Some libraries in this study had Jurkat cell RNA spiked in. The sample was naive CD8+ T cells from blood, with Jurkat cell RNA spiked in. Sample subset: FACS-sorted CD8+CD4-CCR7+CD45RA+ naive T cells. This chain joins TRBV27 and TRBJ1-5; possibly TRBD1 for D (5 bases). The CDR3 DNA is TGTGCCAGCAGCTTGGGGCGAAGCAATCAGCCCCAGCATTTT. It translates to CASSLGRSNQPQHF.